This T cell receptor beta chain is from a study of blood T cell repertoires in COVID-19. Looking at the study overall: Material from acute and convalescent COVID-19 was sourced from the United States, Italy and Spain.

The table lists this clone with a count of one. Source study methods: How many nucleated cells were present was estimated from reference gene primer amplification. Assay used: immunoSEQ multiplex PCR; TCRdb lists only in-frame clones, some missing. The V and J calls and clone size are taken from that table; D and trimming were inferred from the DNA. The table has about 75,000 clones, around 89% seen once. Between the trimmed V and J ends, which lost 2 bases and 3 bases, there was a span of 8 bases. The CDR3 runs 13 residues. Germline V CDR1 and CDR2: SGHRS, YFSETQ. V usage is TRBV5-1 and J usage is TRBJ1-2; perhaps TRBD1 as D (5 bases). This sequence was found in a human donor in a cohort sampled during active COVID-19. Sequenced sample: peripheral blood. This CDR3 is CASSFGGDYGYTF. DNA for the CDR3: TGCGCCAGCAGCTTCGGGGGGGACTATGGCTACACCTTC.